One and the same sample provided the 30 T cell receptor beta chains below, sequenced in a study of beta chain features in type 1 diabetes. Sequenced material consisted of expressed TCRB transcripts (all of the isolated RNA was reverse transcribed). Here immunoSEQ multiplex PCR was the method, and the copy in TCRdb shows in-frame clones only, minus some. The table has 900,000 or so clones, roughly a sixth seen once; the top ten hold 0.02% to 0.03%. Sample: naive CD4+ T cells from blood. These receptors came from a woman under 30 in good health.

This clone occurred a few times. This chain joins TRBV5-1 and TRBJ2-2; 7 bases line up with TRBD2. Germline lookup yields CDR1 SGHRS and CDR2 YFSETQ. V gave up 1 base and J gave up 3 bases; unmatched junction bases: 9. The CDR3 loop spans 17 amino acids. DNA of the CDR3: TGCGCCAGCAGCTTGTCGATTGCGGGGGTGGACACCGGGGAGCTGTTTTTT. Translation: CASSLSIAGVDTGELFF.

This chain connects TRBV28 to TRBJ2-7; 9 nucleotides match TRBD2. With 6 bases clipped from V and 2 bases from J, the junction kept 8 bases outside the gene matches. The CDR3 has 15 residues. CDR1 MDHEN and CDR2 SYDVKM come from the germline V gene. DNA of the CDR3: TGTGCCAGCAGCCCGACTAGCGGAGCCCCCTACGAGCAGTACTTC. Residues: CASSPTSGAPYEQYF.

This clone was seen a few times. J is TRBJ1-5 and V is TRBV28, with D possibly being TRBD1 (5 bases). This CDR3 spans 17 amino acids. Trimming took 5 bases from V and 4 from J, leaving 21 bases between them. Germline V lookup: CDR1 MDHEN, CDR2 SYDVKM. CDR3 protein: CASSGSRGPYFNQPQHF. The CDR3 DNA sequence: TGTGCCAGCAGTGGATCTAGGGGACCCTATTTTAATCAGCCCCAGCATTTT.

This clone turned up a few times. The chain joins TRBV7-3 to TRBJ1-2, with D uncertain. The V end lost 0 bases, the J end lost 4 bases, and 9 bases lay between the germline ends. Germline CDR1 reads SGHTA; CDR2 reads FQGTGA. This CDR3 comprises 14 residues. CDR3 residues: CASSLTYGTYGYTF. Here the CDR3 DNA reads TGTGCCAGCAGCTTAACGTACGGCACCTATGGCTACACCTTC.

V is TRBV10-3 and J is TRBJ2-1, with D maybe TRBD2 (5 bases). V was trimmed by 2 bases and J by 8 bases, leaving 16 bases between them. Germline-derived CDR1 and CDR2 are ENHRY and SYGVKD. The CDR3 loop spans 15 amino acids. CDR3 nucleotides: TGTGCCATCAGTGAGGAGGGAACGTTGGTGGATGAGCAGTTCTTC. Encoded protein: CAISEEGTLVDEQFF.

CDR3 coding DNA: TGTGCCAGCAGCCCGGGGTATACTAATGAAAAACTGTTTTTT. Encoded protein: CASSPGYTNEKLFF. The chain carries TRBV7-9 and TRBJ1-4; D remains ambiguous. The CDR3 is made up of 14 amino acids. CDR1 and CDR2 (germline): SEHNR, FQNEAQ (reference sequence). Trimming pared 5 bases from V and 2 bases from J, leaving 9 bases between.

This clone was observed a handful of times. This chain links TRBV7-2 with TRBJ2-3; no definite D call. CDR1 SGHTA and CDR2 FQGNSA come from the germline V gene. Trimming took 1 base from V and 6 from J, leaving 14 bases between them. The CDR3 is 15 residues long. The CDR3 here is CASSLGARSLDTQYF. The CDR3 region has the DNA TGTGCCAGCAGCTTAGGGGCCCGGAGTCTGGATACGCAGTATTTT.

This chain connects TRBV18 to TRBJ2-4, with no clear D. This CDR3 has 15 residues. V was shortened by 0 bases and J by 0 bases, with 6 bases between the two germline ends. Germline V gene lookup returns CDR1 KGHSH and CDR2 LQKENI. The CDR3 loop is CASSPPIQAKNIQYF. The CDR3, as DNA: TGTGCCAGCTCACCACCGATTCAAGCCAAAAACATTCAGTACTTC.

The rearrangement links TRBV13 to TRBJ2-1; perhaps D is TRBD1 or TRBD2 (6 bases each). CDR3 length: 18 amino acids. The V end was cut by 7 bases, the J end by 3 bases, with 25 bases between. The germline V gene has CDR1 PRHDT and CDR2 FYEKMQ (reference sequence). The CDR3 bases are TGTGCCAGCACCCGAAGGGGGGTTACTTCTGGGGACTACAATGAGCAGTTCTTC. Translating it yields CASTRRGVTSGDYNEQFF. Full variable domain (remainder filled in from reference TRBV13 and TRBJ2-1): AAGVIQSPRHLIKEKRETATLKCYPIPRHDTVYWYQQGPGQDPQFLISFYEKMQSDKGSIPDRFSAQQFSDYHSELNMSSLELGDSALYFCASTRRGVTSGDYNEQFFGPGTRLTVL.

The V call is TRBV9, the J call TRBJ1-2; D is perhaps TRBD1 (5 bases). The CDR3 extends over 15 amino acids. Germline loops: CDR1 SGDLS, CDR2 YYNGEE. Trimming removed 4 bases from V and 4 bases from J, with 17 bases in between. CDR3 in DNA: TGTGCCAGCAGCCGGGACCTACAAATCAGCTATGGCTACACCTTC. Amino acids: CASSRDLQISYGYTF.

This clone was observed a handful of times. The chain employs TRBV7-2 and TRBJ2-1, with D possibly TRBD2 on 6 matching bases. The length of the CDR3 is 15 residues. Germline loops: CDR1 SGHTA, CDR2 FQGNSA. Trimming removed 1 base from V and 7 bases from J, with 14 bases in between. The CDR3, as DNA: TGTGCCAGCAGCTTAGGGCTAGCGTGGGCAAATGAGCAGTTCTTC. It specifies CASSLGLAWANEQFF.

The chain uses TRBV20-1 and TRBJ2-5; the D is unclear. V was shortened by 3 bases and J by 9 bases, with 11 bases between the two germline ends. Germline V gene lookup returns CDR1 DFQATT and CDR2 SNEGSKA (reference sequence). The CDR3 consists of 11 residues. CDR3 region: CSASAPGAQYF. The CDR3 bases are TGCAGTGCTAGCGCACCGGGTGCCCAGTACTTC.

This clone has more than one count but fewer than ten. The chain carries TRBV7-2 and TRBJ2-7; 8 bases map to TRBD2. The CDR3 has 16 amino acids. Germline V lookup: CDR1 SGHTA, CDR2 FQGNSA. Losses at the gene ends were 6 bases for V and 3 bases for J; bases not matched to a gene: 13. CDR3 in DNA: TGTGCCAGCAGTTCGACCGGGACTAGATACTTCTACGAGCAGTACTTC. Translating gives CASSSTGTRYFYEQYF.

The CDR3 DNA follows: TGTGCCAGCAGCGTGACAGGGGCAGGCTCTCCCTATGGCTACACCTTC. Translated: CASSVTGAGSPYGYTF. The rearrangement joins TRBV9 to TRBJ1-2, with 8 bases matching TRBD1. CDR1 is SGDLS, CDR2 YYNGEE, per germline. This CDR3 is built from 16 residues. The ends lost 2 bases at V and 4 bases at J; junction bases unmatched: 10.

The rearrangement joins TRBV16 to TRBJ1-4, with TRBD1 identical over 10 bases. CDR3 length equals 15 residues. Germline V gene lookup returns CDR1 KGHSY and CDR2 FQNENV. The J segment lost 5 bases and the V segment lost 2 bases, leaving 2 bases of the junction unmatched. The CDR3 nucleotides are TGTGCCAGCAGCCAACGGGGACAGGGGAATGAAAAACTGTTTTTT. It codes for CASSQRGQGNEKLFF.

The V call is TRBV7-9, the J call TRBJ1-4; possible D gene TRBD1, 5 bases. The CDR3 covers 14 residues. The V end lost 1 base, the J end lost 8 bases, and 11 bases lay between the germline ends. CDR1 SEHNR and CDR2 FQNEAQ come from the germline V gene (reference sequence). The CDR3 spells CASSLVSGQEKLFF. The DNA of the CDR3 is TGTGCCAGCAGCTTAGTTTCAGGGCAAGAAAAACTGTTTTTT.

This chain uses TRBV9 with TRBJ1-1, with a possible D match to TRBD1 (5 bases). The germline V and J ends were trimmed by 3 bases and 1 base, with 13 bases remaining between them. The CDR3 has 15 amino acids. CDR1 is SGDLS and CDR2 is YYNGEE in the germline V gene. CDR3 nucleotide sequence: TGTGCCAGCAGCGCCCGATCAGGGCCGAACACTGAAGCTTTCTTT. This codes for CASSARSGPNTEAFF.

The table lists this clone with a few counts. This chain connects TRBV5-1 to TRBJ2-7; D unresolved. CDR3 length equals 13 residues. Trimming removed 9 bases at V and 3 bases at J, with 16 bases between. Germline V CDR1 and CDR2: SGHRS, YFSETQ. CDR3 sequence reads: CAIPRQLDYEQYF. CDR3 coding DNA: TGCGCCATACCGAGACAACTTGACTACGAGCAGTACTTC.

The CDR3 coding sequence is TGTGCCAGCAGTGACCAGGGGCAAGGCACAGATACGCAGTATTTT. Amino acids: CASSDQGQGTDTQYF. The chain combines TRBV2 with TRBJ2-3; D may be TRBD1 (6 bases). The V and J ends lost 3 bases and 1 base respectively, with 11 bases between them. The CDR3 is 15 amino acids. Per the germline V gene, CDR1 is SNHLY and CDR2 is FYNNEI.

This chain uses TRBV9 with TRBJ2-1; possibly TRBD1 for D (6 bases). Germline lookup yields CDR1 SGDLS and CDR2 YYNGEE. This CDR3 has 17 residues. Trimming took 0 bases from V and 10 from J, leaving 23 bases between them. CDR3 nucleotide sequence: TGTGCCAGCAGCGTAGGAGGGGTGGACAGTTTTACGGAAGAGCAGTTCTTC. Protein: CASSVGGVDSFTEEQFF.

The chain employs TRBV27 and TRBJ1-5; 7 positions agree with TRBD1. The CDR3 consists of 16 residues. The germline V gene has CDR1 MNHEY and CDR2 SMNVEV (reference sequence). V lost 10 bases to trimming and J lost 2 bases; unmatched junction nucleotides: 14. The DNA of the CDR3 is TGTGCCACCCCCAGCAGGGGGATTTTGTGCAATCAGCCCCAGCATTTT. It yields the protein CATPSRGILCNQPQHF.

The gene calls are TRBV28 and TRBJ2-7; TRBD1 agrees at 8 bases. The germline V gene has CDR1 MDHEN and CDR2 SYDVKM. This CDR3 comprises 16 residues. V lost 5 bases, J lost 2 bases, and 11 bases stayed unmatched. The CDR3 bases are TGTGCCAGCAGTCACCTCGTCAGGGGGCGAGCCTACGAGCAGTACTTC. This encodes CASSHLVRGRAYEQYF.

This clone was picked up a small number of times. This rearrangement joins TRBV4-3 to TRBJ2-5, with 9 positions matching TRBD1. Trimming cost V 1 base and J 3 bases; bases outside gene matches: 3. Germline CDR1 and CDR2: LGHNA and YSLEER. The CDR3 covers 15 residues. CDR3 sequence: CASSQVTGGEETQYF. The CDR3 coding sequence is TGCGCCAGCAGCCAAGTTACAGGGGGCGAAGAGACCCAGTACTTC.

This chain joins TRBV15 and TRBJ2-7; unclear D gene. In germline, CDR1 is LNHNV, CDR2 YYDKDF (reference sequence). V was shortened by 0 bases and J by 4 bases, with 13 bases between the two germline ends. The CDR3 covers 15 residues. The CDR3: CATSRDLGRGYEQYF. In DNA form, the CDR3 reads TGTGCCACCAGCAGAGATCTAGGGCGAGGATACGAGCAGTACTTC.

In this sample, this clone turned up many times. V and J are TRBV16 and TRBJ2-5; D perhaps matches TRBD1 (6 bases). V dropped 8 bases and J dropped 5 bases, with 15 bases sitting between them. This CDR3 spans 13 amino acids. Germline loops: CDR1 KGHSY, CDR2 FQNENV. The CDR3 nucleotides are TGTGCCAGCGGAGGACAGTACCGCGAGACCCAGTACTTC. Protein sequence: CASGGQYRETQYF.

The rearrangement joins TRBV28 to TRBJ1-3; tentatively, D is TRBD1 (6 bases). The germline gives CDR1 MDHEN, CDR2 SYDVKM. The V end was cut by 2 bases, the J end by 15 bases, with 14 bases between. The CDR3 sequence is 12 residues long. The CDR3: CASSLIWGQEYF. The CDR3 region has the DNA TGTGCCAGCAGTTTAATTTGGGGGCAGGAATATTTT.

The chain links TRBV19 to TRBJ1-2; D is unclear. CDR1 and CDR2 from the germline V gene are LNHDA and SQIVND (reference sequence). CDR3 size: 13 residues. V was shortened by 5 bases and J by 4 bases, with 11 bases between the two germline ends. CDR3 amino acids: CASSVRTGYGYTF. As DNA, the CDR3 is TGTGCCAGTAGTGTCCGGACTGGCTATGGCTACACCTTC.

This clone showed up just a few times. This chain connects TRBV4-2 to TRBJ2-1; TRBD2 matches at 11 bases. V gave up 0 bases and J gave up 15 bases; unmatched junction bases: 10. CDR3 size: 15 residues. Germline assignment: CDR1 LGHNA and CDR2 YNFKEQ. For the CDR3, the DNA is TGTGCCAGCAGCCAAGACCGGACTAGCGGGCTAATCGGGTTCTTC. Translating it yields CASSQDRTSGLIGFF.

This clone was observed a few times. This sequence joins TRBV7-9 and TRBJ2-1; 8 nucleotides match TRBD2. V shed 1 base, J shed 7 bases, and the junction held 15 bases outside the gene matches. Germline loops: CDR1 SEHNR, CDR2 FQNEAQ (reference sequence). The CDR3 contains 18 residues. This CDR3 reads CASSLGPILADGGNEQFF. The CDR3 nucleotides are TGTGCCAGCAGCTTAGGTCCCATACTAGCGGACGGGGGGAATGAGCAGTTCTTC.

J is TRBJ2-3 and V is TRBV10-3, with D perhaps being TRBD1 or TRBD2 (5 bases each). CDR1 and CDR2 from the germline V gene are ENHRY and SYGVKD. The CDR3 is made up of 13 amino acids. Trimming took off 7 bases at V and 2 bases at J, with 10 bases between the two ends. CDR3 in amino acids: CAIKGSSTDTQYF. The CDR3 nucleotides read TGTGCCATCAAGGGGAGTTCCACAGATACGCAGTATTTT.